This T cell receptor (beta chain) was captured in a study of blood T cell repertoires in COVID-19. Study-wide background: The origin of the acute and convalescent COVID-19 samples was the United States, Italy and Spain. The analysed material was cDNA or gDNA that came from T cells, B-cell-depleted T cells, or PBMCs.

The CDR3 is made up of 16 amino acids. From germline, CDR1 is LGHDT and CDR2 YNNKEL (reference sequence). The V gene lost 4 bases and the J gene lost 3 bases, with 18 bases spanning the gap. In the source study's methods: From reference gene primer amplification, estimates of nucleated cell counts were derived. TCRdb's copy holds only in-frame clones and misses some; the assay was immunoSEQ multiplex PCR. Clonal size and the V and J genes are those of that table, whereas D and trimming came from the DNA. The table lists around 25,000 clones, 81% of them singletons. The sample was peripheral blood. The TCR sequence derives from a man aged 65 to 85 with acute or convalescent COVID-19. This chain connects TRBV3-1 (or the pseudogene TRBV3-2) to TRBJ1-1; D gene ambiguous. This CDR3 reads CASSPLGAGGDTEAFF. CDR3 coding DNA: TGTGCCAGCAGCCCTTTGGGTGCAGGAGGAGACACTGAAGCTTTCTTT.